The 5 T cell receptor beta chains below all came from one sample that was sequenced in a study of regulatory T cells. The PCR used 52 TRBV and 13 TRBJ primers. The data were produced by immunoSEQ multiplex PCR, yet TCRdb's version contains in-frame clones alone and is incomplete. This table has about 2,000 clones, approximately 65% appearing once. The sample consisted of CD8+ T cells sorted from blood. These receptors all come from a person aged 30-39 years with CD3G deficiency.

The rearrangement uses TRBV28 and TRBJ1-2; TRBD1 is a possible D gene (5 bases). Trimming took off 4 bases at V and 4 bases at J, with 10 bases between the two ends. Germline V gene sequence: CDR1 MDHEN, CDR2 SYDVKM. The CDR3 loop spans 13 amino acids. The CDR3 DNA is TGTGCCAGCAGTTCGGACAAAACCTATGGCTACACCTTC. Translated: CASSSDKTYGYTF.

The V call is TRBV2, the J call TRBJ1-2, with D hard to call. The CDR3 is made up of 16 amino acids. Deletions cut 3 bases from V and 4 bases from J, with 18 bases between. Per the germline V gene, CDR1 is SNHLY and CDR2 is FYNNEI. CDR3 sequence reads: CASSEIPLPKTYGYTF. The CDR3 region has the DNA TGTGCCAGCAGTGAGATCCCGTTACCAAAGACCTATGGCTACACCTTC.

V is TRBV30 and J is TRBJ2-1; D unclear. In germline, CDR1 is GTSNPN, CDR2 SVGIG (reference sequence). Trimming left V 3 bases short and J 12 bases short, with 15 bases between. CDR3 length equals 12 residues. The CDR3 bases are TGTGCCTGGAGGGGCTGGTCCGGTCCGCAGTTCTTC. Translating it yields CAWRGWSGPQFF.

The chain employs TRBV28 and TRBJ1-1, with D unresolved. The V end was cut by 2 bases, the J end by 1 base, with 11 bases between. The length of the CDR3 is 15 residues. Looked up from germline, CDR1 is MDHEN and CDR2 is SYDVKM. CDR3: CASSLRPGQNTEAFF. Here the CDR3 DNA reads TGTGCCAGCAGTTTACGGCCAGGTCAGAACACTGAAGCTTTCTTT.

The chain carries TRBV28 and TRBJ2-7; 8 nucleotides align to TRBD1. This CDR3 has 16 amino acids. Per the germline V gene, CDR1 is MDHEN and CDR2 is SYDVKM. The trim removed 6 bases at V and 2 bases at J, leaving 12 bases unmatched. CDR3 DNA sequence: TGTGCCAGCAGAACCATGCGGACAGGGTTGACCTACGAGCAGTACTTC. Protein sequence: CASRTMRTGLTYEQYF.